Each of the 30 T cell receptor beta chains below was sequenced from the same sample in a study of blood T cell repertoires in COVID-19. Data came from immunoSEQ multiplex PCR; TCRdb stores just in-frame clones and leaves some out. The sample lists just under 150,000 clones; roughly 84% were seen once. What was sequenced was peripheral blood. The receptors were sampled from a human donor with acute or convalescent COVID-19. The donor label of this sample is uncertain.

The gene calls are TRBV5-1 and TRBJ2-1; the match to TRBD2 covers 11 bases. V lost 1 base to trimming and J lost 8 bases; unmatched junction nucleotides: 8. The CDR3 contains 16 residues. Germline V gene sequence: CDR1 SGHRS, CDR2 YFSETQ. The CDR3 sequence is CASSLITSGGIDEQFF. The CDR3 DNA follows: TGCGCCAGCAGCTTGATCACTAGCGGGGGCATCGATGAGCAGTTCTTC.

The rearrangement joins TRBV7-2 to TRBJ2-3, with 10 bases fitting TRBD2. CDR3 length equals 16 residues. Germline CDR1 and CDR2: SGHTA and FQGNSA. The junction had 7 bases not matched to a gene; V was cut back by 5 bases and J by 2 bases. The DNA of the CDR3 is TGTGCCAGCAGCCCAGGGACTAGCGTAACCACAGATACGCAGTATTTT. This gives the protein CASSPGTSVTTDTQYF.

V is TRBV19 and J is TRBJ2-3, with a tentative D call TRBD2 (5 bases). The V gene lost 9 bases and the J gene lost 0 bases, with 13 bases spanning the gap. This CDR3 comprises 14 residues. Germline-derived CDR1 and CDR2 are LNHDA and SQIVND (reference sequence). CDR3 in amino acids: CASPPGGSTDTQYF. For the CDR3, the DNA is TGTGCCAGCCCTCCCGGCGGGAGCACAGATACGCAGTATTTT.

This chain links TRBV5-4 with TRBJ1-2, with TRBD1 matching over 7 bases. The trim removed 2 bases at V and 7 bases at J, leaving 8 bases unmatched. CDR1 is SGHNT, CDR2 YYREEE, per germline (reference sequence). The CDR3 runs 14 residues. DNA for the CDR3: TGTGCCAGCAGCTTCGCAGGGGGTCACCCTGGCTACACCTTC. It translates to CASSFAGGHPGYTF.

The chain carries TRBV5-6 and TRBJ2-7; 8 positions match TRBD1. Germline-derived CDR1 and CDR2 are SGHDT and YYEEEE. The trim removed 2 bases at V and 12 bases at J, leaving 10 bases unmatched. The CDR3 covers 13 residues. The DNA for the CDR3 is TGTGCCAGCAGCTTAGGACAGGGCCCCCAATGGTACTTC. It specifies CASSLGQGPQWYF.

V is TRBV27 and J is TRBJ1-6; 7 nucleotides align to TRBD1. V lost 6 bases to trimming and J lost 6 bases; unmatched junction nucleotides: 5. Germline V gene sequence: CDR1 MNHEY, CDR2 SMNVEV (reference sequence). The CDR3 contains 14 residues. The CDR3 nucleotides read TGTGCCAGCAGGGAGGGGGCGTCTAATTCACCCCTCCACTTT. Protein product: CASREGASNSPLHF.

V and J are TRBV5-1 and TRBJ2-3; possibly TRBD2 for D (5 bases). The V end lost 0 bases, the J end lost 5 bases, and 19 bases lay between the germline ends. The CDR3 loop spans 17 amino acids. CDR1 SGHRS and CDR2 YFSETQ come from the germline V gene. The CDR3 nucleotides are TGCGCCAGCAGCTTGGGAGGACTCCGCACCCCCGGAGATACGCAGTATTTT. Protein: CASSLGGLRTPGDTQYF.

V and J are TRBV28 and TRBJ1-5; D is unclear. The V and J ends lost 4 bases and 1 base respectively, with 14 bases between them. Germline CDR1 is MDHEN and CDR2 is SYDVKM. This CDR3 contains 16 residues. This CDR3 reads CASSSMGTESNQPQHF. The CDR3 nucleotides are TGTGCCAGCAGTTCTATGGGTACAGAGAGCAATCAGCCCCAGCATTTT.

Note on this clone: Other DNA sequences in this sample translate to the same CDR3. This chain uses TRBV4-3 with TRBJ2-5; D perhaps matches TRBD2 (6 bases). Per germline, CDR1 LGHNA and CDR2 YSLEER. This CDR3 is built from 14 residues. The ends were cut back, 0 bases at V and 3 bases at J, with 8 bases in the middle. Here the CDR3 DNA reads TGCGCCAGCAGCCAAGACGGGGGTAAAGAGACCCAGTACTTC. Encoded protein: CASSQDGGKETQYF.

The chain carries TRBV9 and TRBJ2-1, with 8 bases lining up with TRBD2. The CDR3 totals 15 residues. The germline V gene has CDR1 SGDLS and CDR2 YYNGEE. V dropped 3 bases and J dropped 6; count of bases not matched to a gene: 8. The CDR3: CASSAGLAFSNEQFF. The CDR3, as DNA: TGTGCCAGCAGCGCCGGACTAGCATTCAGCAATGAGCAGTTCTTC.

The chain couples TRBV12-3 or TRBV12-4 to TRBJ1-2, with D hard to call. The V end lost 3 bases, the J end lost 5 bases, and 10 bases lay between the germline ends. This CDR3 spans 13 amino acids. The CDR3 bases are TGTGCCAGCAGTTTGCAGGTTAATTATGGCTACACCTTC. Protein sequence: CASSLQVNYGYTF.

The gene calls are TRBV28 and TRBJ1-1; perhaps TRBD1 as D (6 bases). The CDR3 runs 15 residues. Germline CDR1 reads MDHEN; CDR2 reads SYDVKM. Trimming shortened V by 2 bases and J by 8 bases, and 18 bases separated the two germline ends. The chain's CDR3 is CASSLAQAGGIEAFF. CDR3 coding DNA: TGTGCCAGCAGTTTAGCACAGGCGGGGGGCATCGAAGCTTTCTTT.

Here the CDR3 DNA reads TGTGCCACCAGTGATCTAGCGGGAGTTAACACCGGGGAGCTGTTTTTT. Translating it yields CATSDLAGVNTGELFF. This chain connects TRBV24-1 to TRBJ2-2, with 10 bases matching TRBD2. V lost 3 bases and J lost 2; bases outside the gene matches: 2. Germline CDR1 reads KGHDR; CDR2 reads SFDVKD. The CDR3 extends over 16 amino acids.

This clone has only one observation. The chain has TRBV27 and TRBJ2-7; possibly TRBD2 for D (6 bases). Germline-derived CDR1 and CDR2 are MNHEY and SMNVEV (reference sequence). The ends were cut back, 2 bases at V and 6 bases at J, with 8 bases in the middle. This CDR3 spans 12 amino acids. For the CDR3, the DNA is TGTGCCAGCAGTTTACGGGGGAGCGAGCAGTACTTC. Protein product: CASSLRGSEQYF.

The chain carries TRBV2 and TRBJ1-1, with a weak D call TRBD1 (6 bases). This CDR3 contains 14 residues. The germline V and J ends were trimmed by 6 bases and 2 bases, with 13 bases remaining between them. Per the germline V gene, CDR1 is SNHLY and CDR2 is FYNNEI. The CDR3 coding sequence is TGTGCCAGCAGCATGAGACAGGCTAACACTGAAGCTTTCTTT. It specifies CASSMRQANTEAFF.

The chain recombines TRBV7-2 with TRBJ1-4, with 9 bases matching TRBD1. CDR1 is SGHTA, CDR2 FQGNSA, per germline. This CDR3 has 18 residues. The ends lost 0 bases at V and 3 bases at J; junction bases unmatched: 8. CDR3 bases: TGTGCCAGCAGCTTAGCGCAGGACAGGGGTTGGGCTAATGAAAAACTGTTTTTT. This translates into CASSLAQDRGWANEKLFF.

Concerning this clone: One end of the junction is discordant with germline, which a read error may explain. Other DNA sequences in this specimen translate into the identical CDR3. The J gene is TRBJ2-3, the V gene TRBV7-2, with TRBD2 identical over 11 bases. The length of the CDR3 is 13 residues. Germline V lookup: CDR1 SGHTA, CDR2 FQGNSA. CDR3 DNA: TGTGCCAGCAGCCTAGCGGGAGGAGATACGCAGTATTTT. Translated: CASSLAGGDTQYF.

The chain's CDR3 is CATRGGDYGYTF. The CDR3 DNA follows: TGTGCCACCCGGGGGGGCGACTATGGCTACACCTTC. This chain connects TRBV5-8 to TRBJ1-2; D may be TRBD1 (6 bases). The CDR3 is 12 amino acids. V was cut by 9 bases and J by 3 bases, with 12 bases left in between. Germline CDR1 reads SGHTS; CDR2 reads YDEGEE.

The rearrangement uses TRBV18 and TRBJ1-4; 7 nucleotides line up with TRBD1. The CDR3 runs 14 residues. The V and J ends lost 6 bases and 6 bases, in that order; junction bases with no gene match: 7. The germline V gene has CDR1 KGHSH and CDR2 LQKENI. The DNA for the CDR3 is TGTGCCAGCTCCCAGGGGGGCACAGATGAAAAACTGTTTTTT. This encodes CASSQGGTDEKLFF. Full variable domain (missing parts from reference TRBV18 and TRBJ1-4): NAGVMQNPRHLVRRRGQEARLRCSPMKGHSHVYWYRQLPEEGLKFMVYLQKENIIDESGMPKERFSAEFPKEGPSILRIQQVVRGDSAAYFCASSQGGTDEKLFFGSGTQLSVL.

The count of this clone is one. This chain joins TRBV7-3 and TRBJ2-3; no clear D. Germline assignment: CDR1 SGHTA and CDR2 FQGTGA. CDR3 length: 13 residues. Trimming took off 5 bases at V and 3 bases at J, with 9 bases between the two ends. CDR3 nucleotide sequence: TGTGCCAGCAGCCCCCAATCAACAGATACGCAGTATTTT. Translating it yields CASSPQSTDTQYF.

The chain combines TRBV19 with TRBJ1-5; 7 bases line up with TRBD1. The length of the CDR3 is 14 residues. In germline, CDR1 is LNHDA, CDR2 SQIVND (reference sequence). The ends lost 4 bases at V and 5 bases at J; junction bases unmatched: 5. CDR3: CASSTGQDYQPQHF. The CDR3, as DNA: TGTGCCAGTAGTACAGGACAGGATTATCAGCCCCAGCATTTT.

The chain has TRBV7-2 and TRBJ2-3; D may be TRBD2 (5 bases). The CDR3 has 15 amino acids. V gave up 2 bases and J gave up 0 bases, with 9 bases separating them. The V gene's germline CDR1 is SGHTA and CDR2 FQGNSA. The CDR3 is CASSLYRGSTDTQYF. The DNA for the CDR3 is TGTGCCAGCAGCTTATACCGCGGGAGCACAGATACGCAGTATTTT. Full variable domain (outside the CDR3, taken from reference TRBV7-2 and TRBJ2-3): GAGVSQSPSNKVTEKGKDVELRCDPISGHTALYWYRQSLGQGLEFLIYFQGNSAPDKSGLPSDRFSAERTGGSVSTLTIQRTQQEDSAVYLCASSLYRGSTDTQYFGPGTRLTVL.

This clone has only one observation. J is TRBJ1-5 and V is TRBV4-2; 8 nucleotides line up with TRBD1. Germline-derived CDR1 and CDR2 are LGHNA and YNFKEQ. The CDR3 runs to 16 residues. The V segment lost 1 base and the J segment 6 bases; nucleotides outside the gene matches: 8. The CDR3 loop is CASSQASTGESQPQHF. The CDR3 DNA is TGTGCCAGCAGCCAAGCCTCGACAGGGGAAAGTCAGCCCCAGCATTTT.

The rearrangement joins TRBV3-1 (or the pseudogene TRBV3-2) to TRBJ2-2; possibly TRBD1 for D (6 bases). Trimming left V 5 bases short and J 4 bases short, with 11 bases between. The CDR3 contains 14 residues. Germline lookup yields CDR1 LGHDT and CDR2 YNNKEL (reference sequence). Here the CDR3 reads CASSKGTITGELFF. In nucleotides, the CDR3 is TGTGCCAGCAGCAAAGGGACAATCACCGGGGAGCTGTTTTTT.

The V and J genes are TRBV5-1 and TRBJ2-2; the match to TRBD2 covers 13 bases. CDR1 SGHRS and CDR2 YFSETQ come from the germline V gene. Trimming cost V 5 bases and J 6 bases; bases outside gene matches: 4. The CDR3 is 15 amino acids. CDR3 amino acids: CASSGGLAGSGELFF. DNA for the CDR3: TGCGCCAGCAGTGGGGGACTAGCGGGGTCCGGGGAGCTGTTTTTT.

The V gene is TRBV5-1, the J gene TRBJ1-1, with a possible D match to TRBD1 (5 bases). The ends were cut back, 2 bases at V and 11 bases at J, with 10 bases in the middle. CDR1 is SGHRS and CDR2 is YFSETQ in the germline V gene. CDR3 size: 11 residues. The CDR3 spells CASSFGGEAFF. CDR3 in DNA: TGCGCCAGCAGCTTCGGAGGGGAGGCTTTCTTT.

This sequence joins TRBV7-2 and TRBJ1-1; a weak D match, TRBD1 (5 bases). Looked up from germline, CDR1 is SGHTA and CDR2 is FQGNSA. This CDR3 region has 12 residues. The germline V and J ends were trimmed by 6 bases and 1 base, with 6 bases remaining between them. CDR3 in amino acids: CASSQGNTEAFF. The CDR3 nucleotides are TGTGCCAGCAGTCAGGGGAACACTGAAGCTTTCTTT.

This chain connects TRBV19 to TRBJ1-1; 9 bases map to TRBD1. Germline-derived CDR1 and CDR2 are LNHDA and SQIVND (reference sequence). The CDR3 has 15 residues. The V and J ends lost 7 bases and 9 bases, in that order; junction bases with no gene match: 15. The CDR3: CASIPPGTGFFQAFF. The CDR3 DNA reads TGTGCCAGTATTCCCCCCGGGACAGGGTTCTTTCAAGCTTTCTTT.

This chain connects TRBV18 to TRBJ1-4; TRBD1 matches 9 bases. The trim removed 1 base at V and 7 bases at J, leaving 7 bases unmatched. Looked up from germline, CDR1 is KGHSH and CDR2 is LQKENI. This CDR3 region has 16 residues. CDR3 sequence: CASSPRPQGAGEKLFF. The CDR3 DNA follows: TGTGCCAGCTCACCACGCCCACAGGGGGCCGGTGAAAAACTGTTTTTT.

The gene calls are TRBV6-5 and TRBJ1-4, with D uncertain. V was cut by 6 bases and J by 3 bases, with 5 bases left in between. Germline V gene data show CDR1 as MNHEY and CDR2 as SVGAGI. The CDR3 covers 12 residues. Here the CDR3 reads CASSRANEKLFF. As DNA, the CDR3 is TGTGCCAGCAGCCGGGCTAATGAAAAACTGTTTTTT.